This paragraph reports one T cell receptor beta chain. The source of the sample is a study of blood T cell repertoires in COVID-19. The CDR3 has 16 amino acids. The method was immunoSEQ multiplex PCR; TCRdb's version includes in-frame clones alone and lacks a portion of them. The sample yields roughly 250,000 clones, more than 60% seen once. This sequence joins TRBV12-1 and TRBJ2-7; no DNA check was done on the table's D call, TRBD1. TRBV12-1 is described as a pseudogene. The sequenced sample was peripheral blood. This receptor was taken from a woman in her thirties or forties with active or convalescent COVID-19. DNA for the CDR3: TGTGCCAGCAGCCCTAGGACAGGAAGAACCTCCTACGAGCAGTACGTC. Residues: CASSPRTGRTSYEQYV.